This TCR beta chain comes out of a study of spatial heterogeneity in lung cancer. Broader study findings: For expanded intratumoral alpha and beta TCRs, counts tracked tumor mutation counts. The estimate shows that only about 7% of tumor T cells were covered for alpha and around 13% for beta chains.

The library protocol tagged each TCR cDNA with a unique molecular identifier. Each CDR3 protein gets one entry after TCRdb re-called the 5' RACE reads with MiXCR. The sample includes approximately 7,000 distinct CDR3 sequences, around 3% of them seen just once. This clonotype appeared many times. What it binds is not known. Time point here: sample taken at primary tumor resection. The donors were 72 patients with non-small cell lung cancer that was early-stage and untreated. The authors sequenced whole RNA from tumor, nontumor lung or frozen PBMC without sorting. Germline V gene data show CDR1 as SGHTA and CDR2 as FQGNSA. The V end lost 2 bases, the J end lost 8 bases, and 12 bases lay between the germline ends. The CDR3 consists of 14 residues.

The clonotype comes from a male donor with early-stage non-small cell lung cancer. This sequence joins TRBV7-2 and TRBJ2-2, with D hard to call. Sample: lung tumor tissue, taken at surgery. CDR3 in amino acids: CASSLNFKGGELFF. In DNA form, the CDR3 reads TGTGCCAGCAGCTTAAACTTTAAAGGGGGGGAGCTGTTTTTT. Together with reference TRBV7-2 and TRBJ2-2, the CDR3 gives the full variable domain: GAGVSQSPSNKVTEKGKDVELRCDPISGHTALYWYRQSLGQGLEFLIYFQGNSAPDKSGLPSDRFSAERTGGSVSTLTIQRTQQEDSAVYLCASSLNFKGGELFFGEGSRLTVL.